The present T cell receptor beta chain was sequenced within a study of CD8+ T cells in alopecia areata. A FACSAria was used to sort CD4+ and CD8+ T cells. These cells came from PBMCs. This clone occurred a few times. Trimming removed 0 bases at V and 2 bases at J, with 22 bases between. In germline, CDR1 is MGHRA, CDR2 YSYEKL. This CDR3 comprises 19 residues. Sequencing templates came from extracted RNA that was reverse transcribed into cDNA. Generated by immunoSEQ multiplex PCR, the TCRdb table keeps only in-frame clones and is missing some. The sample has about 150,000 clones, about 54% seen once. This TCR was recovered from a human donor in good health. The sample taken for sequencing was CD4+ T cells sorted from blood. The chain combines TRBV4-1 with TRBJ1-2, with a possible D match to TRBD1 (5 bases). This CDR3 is CASSQDRTGPATGNYGYTF. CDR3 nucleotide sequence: TGCGCCAGCAGCCAAGACCGTACGGGGCCCGCCACTGGGAACTATGGCTACACCTTC.